This T cell receptor (beta chain) was sequenced for a study of CXCR3 chemokines and chemotherapy response in bladder cancer. TCRdb reprocessed the PCR reads via MiXCR and lists one record per CDR3 protein. The data show over 10,000 distinct CDR3 sequences, around 12% seen once. J was trimmed by 4 bases and V by 4 bases; bases with no gene match: 4. CDR1 and CDR2 from the germline V gene are MGHRA and YSYEKL. This CDR3 spans 14 amino acids. Sampling was conducted from a patient whose treatment included neoadjuvant chemotherapy. The V call is TRBV4-1, the J call TRBJ2-1; 7 bases line up with TRBD1. The receptor comes from a human donor with bladder cancer that did not respond to neoadjuvant chemotherapy. The CDR3 DNA follows: TGCGCCAGCAGCCTTGGGACAGCTTACAATGAGCAGTTCTTC. It specifies CASSLGTAYNEQFF.